By sample fraction, the clone carrying this T cell receptor (beta chain) is large. What it binds is not known. The germline gives CDR1 SNHLY, CDR2 FYNNEI. There are 10 residues in the CDR3. V was clipped by 6 bases and J by 12 bases; unmatched bases: 0. The data were obtained in a study of T cells in narcolepsy. The repertoire was sequenced with immunoSEQ multiplex PCR; TCRdb's copy has only in-frame clones and lacks some. The data hold just under 1,500 clones, with around 37% observed a single time. V is TRBV2 and J is TRBJ2-1, with 9 bases lining up with TRBD2. This clonotype was sampled from a human donor with narcolepsy. Specimen: cultured CD8+ T cells from cerebrospinal fluid. The CDR3 sequence is CASRLAGQFF. The CDR3, as DNA: TGTGCCAGCAGACTAGCGGGGCAGTTCTTC. The complete variable domain, with remaining parts taken from reference TRBV2 and TRBJ2-1, reads EPEVTQTPSHQVTQMGQEVILRCVPISNHLYFYWYRQILGQKVEFLVSFYNNEISEKSEIFDDQFSVERPDGSNFTLKIRSTKLEDSAMYFCASRLAGQFFGPGTRLTVL.